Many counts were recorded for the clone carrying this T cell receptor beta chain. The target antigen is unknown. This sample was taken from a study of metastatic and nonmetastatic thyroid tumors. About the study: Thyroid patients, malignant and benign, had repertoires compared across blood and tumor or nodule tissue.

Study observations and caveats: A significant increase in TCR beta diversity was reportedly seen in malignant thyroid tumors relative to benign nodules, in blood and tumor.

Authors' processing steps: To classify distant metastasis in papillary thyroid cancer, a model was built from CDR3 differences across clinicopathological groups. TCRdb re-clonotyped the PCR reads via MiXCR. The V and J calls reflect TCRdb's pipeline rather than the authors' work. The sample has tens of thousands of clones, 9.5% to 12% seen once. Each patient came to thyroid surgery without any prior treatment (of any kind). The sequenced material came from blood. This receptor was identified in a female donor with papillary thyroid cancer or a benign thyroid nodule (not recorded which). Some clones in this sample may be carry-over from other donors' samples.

The DNA for the CDR3 is TGTGCCAGCTGCAGGGGTCGGCAAGAGACCCAGTACTTC. As protein: CASCRGRQETQYF. The chain uses TRBV2 and TRBJ2-5; a weak D match, TRBD1 (6 bases). CDR1 and CDR2 from the germline V gene are SNHLY and FYNNEI. The CDR3 has 13 residues. V lost 8 bases to trimming and J lost 2 bases, with 12 bases between them.